Each of the 26 T cell receptor beta chains below was sequenced from the same sample in a study of blood T cells in healthy people across ages. Then a second PCR, running roughly 6 to 11 cycles, was carried out with a sample-barcoded 5' primer and a J-beta primer mix. TCRdb recomputed calls from the 5' RACE reads with MiXCR, one row per CDR3 protein. The table includes roughly 2 million distinct CDR3 sequences, about 50% detected once. Material: blood. These receptor sequences come from a middle-aged woman in good health.

V is TRBV24-1 and J is TRBJ2-5, with D possibly called TRBD1 or TRBD2 (7 bases each). Trimming took off 9 bases at V and 1 base at J, with 14 bases between the two ends. CDR3 length: 14 residues. The germline CDR1 and CDR2 sequences are KGHDR and SFDVKD. CDR3: CATAAGGAQETQYF. The CDR3 bases are TGTGCCACCGCCGCAGGGGGGGCCCAAGAGACCCAGTACTTC.

The chain couples TRBV12-3 or TRBV12-4 to TRBJ2-5, with D possibly TRBD2 on 5 matching bases. Trimming left V 6 bases short and J 2 bases short, with 16 bases between. The CDR3 totals 15 residues. Here the CDR3 DNA reads TGTGCCAGCAGCTCCCCCGAGGGCAGTCAAGAGACCCAGTACTTC. As protein: CASSSPEGSQETQYF.

V usage is TRBV28 and J usage is TRBJ1-1, with TRBD1 matching 8 bases. The CDR3 sequence is 14 residues long. The germline CDR1 and CDR2 sequences are MDHEN and SYDVKM. V shed 6 bases and J 1 base; nucleotides not matched to a gene: 4. The CDR3 DNA reads as TGTGCCAGCAGACAGACAGGGGCGAACACTGAAGCTTTCTTT. It is translated as CASRQTGANTEAFF.

The CDR3 DNA sequence: TGTGCCAGCAGTGAACTAGGGACAGGGAGGAATGAAAAACTGTTTTTT. Its translation is CASSELGTGRNEKLFF. The gene calls are TRBV25-1 and TRBJ1-4; the match to TRBD1 covers 9 bases. In germline, CDR1 is MGHDK, CDR2 SYGVNS. The V and J ends lost 2 bases and 5 bases, in that order; junction bases with no gene match: 6. This CDR3 is 16 amino acids long.

Only a few counts were recorded for this clonotype. V gene TRBV28 combines with J gene TRBJ2-3, with D possibly TRBD1 on 6 matching bases. Germline loops: CDR1 MDHEN, CDR2 SYDVKM. Trimming stripped 6 bases from V and 0 bases from J, with 13 bases between. The CDR3 consists of 15 residues. This CDR3 reads CASSSSGQSTDTQYF. The DNA for the CDR3 is TGTGCCAGCAGCAGTTCGGGACAAAGCACAGATACGCAGTATTTT.

The rearrangement joins TRBV20-1 to TRBJ1-4; maybe TRBD1 (5 bases). V was pared by 3 bases and J by 8 bases, with 16 bases between. Germline CDR1 reads DFQATT; CDR2 reads SNEGSKA (reference sequence). The CDR3 has 14 amino acids. CDR3 DNA: TGCAGTGCTAGGGGGGGGGTGGTCCAGGAAAAACTGTTTTTT. Translated, it gives CSARGGVVQEKLFF.

The J gene is TRBJ1-1, the V gene TRBV7-9; D is ambiguous. Germline CDR1 SEHNR, CDR2 FQNEAQ (reference sequence). V lost 5 bases and J lost 11, with 18 bases in between. CDR3 length equals 13 residues. CDR3 region: CASSASRVIGAFF. CDR3 DNA sequence: TGTGCCAGCAGCGCATCTCGTGTAATAGGCGCTTTCTTT.

CDR3 in DNA: TGTGCCAGCAGTACGGGTAAGGAGCAGTACTTC. This sequence encodes CASSTGKEQYF. This chain links TRBV6-2 or TRBV6-3 with TRBJ2-4; the D is unclear. Trimming removed 5 bases from V and 13 bases from J, with 12 bases in between. Germline V lookup: CDR1 MNHEY, CDR2 SVGEGT. The CDR3 spans 11 residues.

The rearrangement uses TRBV7-2 and TRBJ1-4; 7 positions agree with TRBD1. The length of the CDR3 is 18 residues. Germline CDR1 SGHTA, CDR2 FQGNSA. J gave up 8 bases and V 3 bases, and 18 bases lay outside the gene matches. The DNA of the CDR3 is TGTGCCAGCAGCTTTTTGGGTTTGGCAGGGGGAGGTGGCGAAAAACTGTTTTTT. This gives the protein CASSFLGLAGGGGEKLFF.

This clonotype was detected a few times. This rearrangement joins TRBV4-1 to TRBJ2-7, with TRBD2 matching 15 bases. The end of the DNA fits TRBJ2-5 better, so the J call may be wrong. The CDR3 extends over 17 amino acids. Germline V gene lookup returns CDR1 MGHRA and CDR2 YSYEKL. CDR3 nucleotides: TGCGCCAGCAGCCAAGAACTGGGACTAGCGGGGGGAGAGACCCAGTACTTC. Its translation is CASSQELGLAGGETQYF.

Comments on this clonotype: A junction end diverges from the germline sequence, so it may reflect a read error. The chain links TRBV20-1 to TRBJ2-2, with D possibly TRBD2 on 6 matching bases. Germline loops: CDR1 DFQATT, CDR2 SNEGSKA (reference sequence). The CDR3 is 13 amino acids. The CDR3: CSTSHSNTGELFF. The DNA for the CDR3 is TGCAGTACTAGCCACTCGAACACCGGGGAGCTGTTTTTT.

This clonotype was counted only a few times. The chain is built from TRBV20-1 and TRBJ2-5, with 8 nucleotides matching TRBD1. Germline trimming cut 2 bases from V and 3 bases from J; bases unmatched to any gene: 5. The CDR3 is made up of 14 amino acids. CDR1 and CDR2 (germline): DFQATT, SNEGSKA (reference sequence). CDR3 sequence reads: CSARPTGAEETQYF. Here the CDR3 DNA reads TGCAGTGCTAGACCGACAGGGGCCGAAGAGACCCAGTACTTC.

About this clonotype: At one end, the junction sequence differs from germline, possibly due to a read error. This rearrangement joins TRBV20-1 to TRBJ2-5; D is unresolved. This CDR3 comprises 13 residues. Germline V gene data show CDR1 as DFQATT and CDR2 as SNEGSKA (reference sequence). This chain's CDR3 is CSVRMAVQETQYF. CDR3 DNA: TGCAGTGTTAGAATGGCGGTCCAAGAGACCCAGTACTTC.

This clonotype was counted a single time. The V and J genes are TRBV5-1 and TRBJ2-1, with 12 bases lining up with TRBD2. V dropped 0 bases and J dropped 4; count of bases not matched to a gene: 5. Germline V gene lookup returns CDR1 SGHRS and CDR2 YFSETQ. The CDR3 length is 17 residues. The CDR3 DNA follows: TGCGCCAGCAGCTTGGTAGAGACTAGCGGGGGTTACAATGAGCAGTTCTTC. Translated, it gives CASSLVETSGGYNEQFF.

The rearrangement uses TRBV20-1 and TRBJ2-5; 9 bases fit TRBD1. The CDR3 has 13 amino acids. V gave up 7 bases and J gave up 5 bases; unmatched junction bases: 8. Looked up from germline, CDR1 is DFQATT and CDR2 is SNEGSKA (reference sequence). The CDR3 DNA follows: TGCAGTGTAACACAGGGGGCGAAGGAGACCCAGTACTTC. This codes for CSVTQGAKETQYF.

The genes are TRBV7-2 and TRBJ2-1; 7 nucleotides match TRBD2. In germline, CDR1 is SGHTA, CDR2 FQGNSA. The V segment lost 5 bases and the J segment 2 bases; nucleotides outside the gene matches: 9. CDR3 length equals 16 residues. This chain's CDR3 is CASSPQAGRTYNEQFF. In nucleotides, the CDR3 is TGTGCCAGCAGCCCTCAAGCGGGAAGGACCTACAATGAGCAGTTCTTC.

On this clonotype itself: One end of the junction fails to match germline, which may point to a read error. The V call is TRBV7-2, the J call TRBJ2-3; a possible D gene is TRBD2 (6 bases). The germline V gene has CDR1 SGHTA and CDR2 FQGNSA. This CDR3 is 17 amino acids long. CDR3 bases: TGTGCCGGCAGCTCCCGGTCGAGCGGGTGGAACACAGATACGCAGTATTTT. Protein product: CAGSSRSSGWNTDTQYF.

V is TRBV5-1 and J is TRBJ2-3, with 8 bases lining up with TRBD2. CDR3 length: 15 residues. Germline V gene sequence: CDR1 SGHRS, CDR2 YFSETQ. Trimming took 3 bases from V and 8 from J; bases not matched to a gene: 11. In DNA, the CDR3 is TGCGCCAGCAGCTCCGGGGGGGCCGTGGCAGGTACGCAGTATTTT. Protein: CASSSGGAVAGTQYF.

This clonotype has more than one count but fewer than ten. The J gene is TRBJ2-3, the V gene TRBV12-5; no reliable D call. Germline V gives CDR1 LGHNT, CDR2 FRNRAP. Between the trimmed V and J ends, which lost 3 bases and 8 bases, there was a span of 6 bases. The CDR3 length is 11 residues. CDR3: CASGLFGTQYF. CDR3 nucleotide sequence: TGTGCTAGTGGTTTATTCGGTACGCAGTATTTT. The full variable domain, completed using reference TRBV12-5 and TRBJ2-3, is DARVTQTPRHKVTEMGQEVTMRCQPILGHNTVFWYRQTMMQGLELLAYFRNRAPLDDSGMPKDRFSAEMPDATLATLKIQPSEPRDSAVYFCASGLFGTQYFGPGTRLTVL.

Only a few counts were recorded for this clonotype. The chain carries TRBV11-2 and TRBJ2-5; 8 positions match TRBD2. Germline V gene lookup returns CDR1 SGHAT and CDR2 FQNNGV. Trimming cost V 5 bases and J 5 bases; bases outside gene matches: 13. The CDR3 covers 16 residues. The chain's CDR3 is CASSSSSGGVRETQYF. In nucleotides, the CDR3 is TGTGCCAGCAGCAGTAGTTCGGGGGGGGTTCGGGAGACCCAGTACTTC.

The CDR3 region has the DNA TGTGCCAGCAGTCGTTCAGACAGACCCTCCTACGAGCAGTACTTC. This codes for CASSRSDRPSYEQYF. The chain combines TRBV25-1 with TRBJ2-7; TRBD1 is a possible D gene (5 bases). V was shortened by 5 bases and J by 0 bases, with 14 bases between the two germline ends. Germline CDR1 and CDR2: MGHDK and SYGVNS. The CDR3 extends over 15 amino acids.

This clonotype has just a few counts. The chain joins TRBV2 to TRBJ2-7, with 8 bases matching TRBD1. V was clipped by 4 bases and J by 6 bases; unmatched bases: 11. This CDR3 is built from 15 residues. Germline V gives CDR1 SNHLY, CDR2 FYNNEI. CDR3 bases: TGTGCCAGCAGTGGGACCGACAGGGGCCTAACCGAGCAGTACTTC. This gives the protein CASSGTDRGLTEQYF.

This clonotype was detected only a few times. V usage is TRBV7-2 and J usage is TRBJ1-6; TRBD1 is a possible D gene (5 bases). Germline CDR1 reads SGHTA; CDR2 reads FQGNSA. V was shortened by 6 bases and J by 5 bases, with 11 bases between the two germline ends. The CDR3 runs 14 residues. In DNA form, the CDR3 reads TGTGCCAGCAGGAGGGGATTGGATAATTCACCCCTCCACTTT. Translating gives CASRRGLDNSPLHF. The variable domain in full, completed from reference TRBV7-2 and TRBJ1-6, reads GAGVSQSPSNKVTEKGKDVELRCDPISGHTALYWYRQSLGQGLEFLIYFQGNSAPDKSGLPSDRFSAERTGGSVSTLTIQRTQQEDSAVYLCASRRGLDNSPLHFGNGTRLTVT.

The V call is TRBV12-3 or TRBV12-4, the J call TRBJ2-3, with D unclear. V was cut by 7 bases and J by 6 bases, with 17 bases left in between. The CDR3 totals 14 residues. The chain's CDR3 is CASTGPLGGDTQYF. The DNA of the CDR3 is TGTGCCAGCACCGGCCCACTCGGTGGCGATACGCAGTATTTT.

This clonotype was counted at least ten times. The V call is TRBV7-8, the J call TRBJ2-1; TRBD1 matches at 9 bases. J gave up 6 bases and V 0 bases, and 12 bases lay outside the gene matches. Germline CDR1 reads SGHVS; CDR2 reads FQNEAQ. CDR3 length: 18 residues. The CDR3 protein is CASSLALVAGGQGNEQFF. In DNA form, the CDR3 reads TGTGCCAGCAGCTTAGCGCTAGTTGCAGGGGGACAGGGCAATGAGCAGTTCTTC.

This sequence joins TRBV11-1 and TRBJ2-3; D is perhaps TRBD2 (5 bases). The CDR3 is 12 amino acids. V was clipped by 8 bases and J by 7 bases, with 13 bases between them. Looked up from germline, CDR1 is SGHAT and CDR2 is FQDESV (reference sequence). The CDR3 here is CASGLLGYTQYF. The CDR3 nucleotides are TGTGCCAGCGGACTCCTGGGGTATACGCAGTATTTT.